This record concerns one T cell receptor (beta chain) sequence. The antigen is not known. Per the germline V gene, CDR1 is SEHNR and CDR2 is FQNEAQ (reference sequence). With 1 base clipped from V and 6 bases from J, the junction kept 2 bases outside the gene matches. The CDR3 spans 15 residues. The survey-level immunoSEQ assay was used. Assay used: immunoSEQ multiplex PCR; TCRdb lists only in-frame clones, some missing. The table shows tens of thousands of clones, with roughly 83% occurring only once. This entry comes from a study of fetal regulatory T cell absence and autoimmunity. Study information: IPEX patients had exocrine pancreas autoimmunity without clinical diabetes.

Study-wide results and limits: In IPEX, the enrichment was taken to support antigen-driven autoimmunity before birth. Pancreas and cord blood did not differ much in TRB family usage.

This receptor was obtained from a newborn boy with IPEX syndrome. The chain carries TRBV7-9 and TRBJ1-4; 10 bases fit TRBD1. Sequencing was carried out using cord blood. For the CDR3, the DNA is TGTGCCAGCAGCTTAGGAGGGACAGGGGATGAAAAACTGTTTTTT. Its protein is CASSLGGTGDEKLFF.